A single sample gave rise to the 2 T cell receptor beta chains below, sequenced in a study of post-analysis software for immune sequencing data. Study-wide points: Included in a set of about 5 TRBV segments more frequent in patients than controls were TRBV5-6, TRBV5-1 and TRBV20-1.

Their target antigens are unknown. Libraries were made from TCR beta cDNA, and they carried unique molecular identifiers. TCRdb processed the PCR reads anew with MiXCR; each CDR3 protein has one entry. This sample has some 690,000 distinct CDR3 sequences; roughly 29% occur once, and the top ten carry around 0.6%. Input material: blood. Source of these receptors: a girl under 18 with multiple sclerosis.

This clonotype was observed a few times. J is TRBJ2-7 and V is TRBV20-1; the match to TRBD2 covers 9 bases. CDR1 and CDR2 from the germline V gene are DFQATT and SNEGSKA (reference sequence). This CDR3 spans 14 amino acids. V lost 5 bases and J lost 4; bases outside the gene matches: 9. The CDR3 nucleotides read TGCAGTGCTCTCGGGGCGGGAGGGCGATACGAGCAGTACTTC. Translation: CSALGAGGRYEQYF.

This clonotype was counted a few times. V is TRBV20-1 and J is TRBJ2-7; D ambiguous. The CDR3 covers 14 residues. With 0 bases removed from V and 2 bases from J, the gap between germline ends came to 11 bases. The germline gives CDR1 DFQATT, CDR2 SNEGSKA (reference sequence). CDR3 in DNA: TGCAGTGCTAGAGACAAGCCGGGCGCCTACGAGCAGTACTTC. Amino acids: CSARDKPGAYEQYF.